These 2 T cell receptor beta chains came from one sample sequenced in a study of blood T cells in healthy people across ages. Alongside a J-beta primer mix, a sample-barcoded 5' primer served in a second PCR lasting about 7 to 12 cycles. One entry per CDR3 protein, called by TCRdb with MiXCR from the 5' RACE reads. The table records about 1,400,000 distinct CDR3 sequences, roughly 59% of them present only once. Sequencing was done on a sample of blood. These receptors were collected from a man aged 18 to 30 in good health.

The genes are TRBV5-1 and TRBJ1-1; unclear D gene. The germline V and J ends were trimmed by 0 bases and 8 bases, with 8 bases remaining between them. The CDR3 extends over 12 amino acids. Germline CDR1 and CDR2: SGHRS and YFSETQ. The CDR3: CASSLVPPEAFF. In DNA, the CDR3 is TGCGCCAGCAGCTTGGTCCCCCCGGAAGCTTTCTTT. Combining the CDR3 with reference TRBV5-1 and TRBJ1-1 gives the whole variable domain KAGVTQTPRYLIKTRGQQVTLSCSPISGHRSVSWYQQTPGQGLQFLFEYFSETQRNKGNFPGRFSGRQFSNSRSEMNVSTLELGDSALYLCASSLVPPEAFFGQGTRLTVV.

This clonotype was detected once. The chain carries TRBV6-5 and TRBJ2-3; D might be TRBD2 (5 bases). The CDR3 runs 16 residues. Germline V gives CDR1 MNHEY, CDR2 SVGAGI. The ends were cut back, 0 bases at V and 2 bases at J, with 12 bases in the middle. The CDR3 sequence: CASSYSASINTDTQYF. The CDR3 DNA is TGTGCCAGCAGTTACTCGGCTAGCATCAACACAGATACGCAGTATTTT.